The 32 T cell receptor beta chains given below trace back to one sample, sequenced in a study of T cell responses to AZD1222 COVID-19 vaccine. Clones were read by immunoSEQ multiplex PCR, and TCRdb kept only the in-frame ones, dropping some. The table includes around 120,000 clones, about nine tenths detected once. The material sequenced was peripheral blood, taken on day 0 of AZD1222 vaccination. These TCRs come from an adult in good health.

The chain joins TRBV15 to TRBJ1-6; D is uncertain. The CDR3 runs 13 residues. V shed 5 bases and J shed 9 bases, with 11 bases lying between them. The V gene's germline CDR1 is LNHNV and CDR2 YYDKDF (reference sequence). DNA of the CDR3: TGTGCCACCAGCCCTTACCCGGCTTCACCCCTCCACTTT. Translating gives CATSPYPASPLHF.

This chain links TRBV6-2 or TRBV6-3 with TRBJ1-5; 8 bases match TRBD1. The CDR3 has 17 amino acids. The V gene end was trimmed by 4 bases and the J gene end by 1 base; junction bases not matched to a gene: 9. The V gene's germline CDR1 is MNHEY and CDR2 SVGEGT. The CDR3 loop reads CASSSGQDFWSNQPQHF. CDR3 bases: TGTGCCAGCAGTTCGGGACAGGACTTTTGGAGCAATCAGCCCCAGCATTTT.

The chain links TRBV27 to TRBJ2-6; 7 bases are shared with TRBD2. From germline, CDR1 is MNHEY and CDR2 SMNVEV (reference sequence). This CDR3 has 15 residues. Trimming took 6 bases from V and 1 from J; bases not matched to a gene: 3. Here the CDR3 reads CASSDGGSGANVLTF. The CDR3 region has the DNA TGTGCCAGCAGCGACGGGGGGTCTGGGGCCAACGTCCTGACTTTC.

This sequence joins TRBV28 and TRBJ1-4; TRBD1 might be the D (6 bases). The CDR3 is 16 amino acids. V shed 2 bases and J shed 7 bases, with 17 bases lying between them. The germline V gene encodes CDR1 MDHEN and CDR2 SYDVKM. CDR3 region: CASSLIIGGPSEKLFF. In DNA form, the CDR3 reads TGTGCCAGCAGTTTAATAATCGGGGGGCCGAGTGAAAAACTGTTTTTT.

The gene calls are TRBV7-8 and TRBJ1-1, with a possible D match to TRBD1 (6 bases). Looked up from germline, CDR1 is SGHVS and CDR2 is FQNEAQ. The V end was cut by 5 bases, the J end by 10 bases, with 26 bases between. CDR3 length: 16 residues. The DNA for the CDR3 is TGTGCCAGCAGCGGCCCGGGCAGGGGTGCCGGATGGGGAGCTTTCTTT. Its protein product is CASSGPGRGAGWGAFF.

V and J are TRBV23-1 and TRBJ1-2; no firm D call. TRBV23-1 is an open reading frame whose function is uncertain. The CDR3 loop spans 15 amino acids. The V and J ends lost 0 bases and 2 bases respectively, with 10 bases between them. The CDR3 reads CASSQSFSGNYGYTF. In DNA, the CDR3 is TGCGCCAGCAGTCAATCATTCTCGGGGAACTATGGCTACACCTTC.

On this clone: The junction departs from germline at one end; a sequencing error may be responsible. The V gene is TRBV24-1, the J gene TRBJ2-3; D is possibly TRBD2 (6 bases). Germline V gene sequence: CDR1 KGHDR, CDR2 SFDVKD. CDR3 length: 15 amino acids. The CDR3 sequence: CATSGVADHTDTQYF. CDR3 coding DNA: TGTGCCACTAGTGGGGTAGCGGACCACACAGATACGCAGTATTTT.

The V call is TRBV30, the J call TRBJ1-2, with D perhaps matching TRBD1 (6 bases). Trimming pared 4 bases from V and 7 bases from J, leaving 16 bases between. The CDR3 consists of 13 residues. Per germline, CDR1 GTSNPN and CDR2 SVGIG (reference sequence). The CDR3 is CAWIREGVGGYTF. In nucleotides, the CDR3 is TGTGCCTGGATCCGGGAGGGGGTCGGTGGCTACACCTTC.

The rearrangement joins TRBV6-6 to TRBJ1-6, with a possible D match to TRBD1 (5 bases). V lost 2 bases, J lost 7 bases, and 6 bases lay in between. The CDR3 has 13 amino acids. Germline V gene lookup returns CDR1 MNHNY and CDR2 SVGAGI (reference sequence). CDR3 sequence reads: CASSYGTNSPLHF. The CDR3 region has the DNA TGTGCCAGCAGTTACGGGACCAATTCACCCCTCCACTTT.

This sequence joins TRBV11-2 and TRBJ1-1; D possibly corresponds to TRBD1 (5 bases). The CDR3 totals 13 residues. The germline gives CDR1 SGHAT, CDR2 FQNNGV. Trimming pared 5 bases from V and 4 bases from J, leaving 11 bases between. CDR3 in DNA: TGTGCCAGCAGCGCCCGGGGGGGCACTGAAGCTTTCTTT. This codes for CASSARGGTEAFF. The full variable domain, in which reference TRBV11-2 and TRBJ1-1 provide the parts outside the CDR3, is EAGVAQSPRYKIIEKRQSVAFWCNPISGHATLYWYQQILGQGPKLLIQFQNNGVVDDSQLPKDRFSAERLKGVDSTLKIQPAKLEDSAVYLCASSARGGTEAFFGQGTRLTVV.

This clone was seen once. V usage is TRBV15 and J usage is TRBJ1-4, with D unresolved. The CDR3 spans 15 residues. In germline, CDR1 is LNHNV, CDR2 YYDKDF (reference sequence). Trimming removed 3 bases at V and 2 bases at J, with 10 bases between. CDR3 protein: CATSRGSTTNEKLFF. CDR3 nucleotides: TGTGCCACCAGCAGGGGGAGTACTACTAATGAAAAACTGTTTTTT.

The chain has TRBV10-2 and TRBJ1-2, with 7 positions matching TRBD1. V shed 6 bases and J 4 bases; nucleotides not matched to a gene: 5. CDR3 length: 13 amino acids. Germline CDR1 and CDR2: WSHSY and SAAADI. CDR3 in amino acids: CASSRGGAYGYTF. CDR3 DNA: TGCGCCAGCAGCAGGGGGGGTGCCTATGGCTACACCTTC.

The rearrangement links TRBV3-1 (or the pseudogene TRBV3-2) to TRBJ2-3; possibly TRBD2 for D (7 bases). With 4 bases removed from V and 2 bases from J, the gap between germline ends came to 13 bases. The CDR3 runs to 15 residues. Germline V gene lookup returns CDR1 LGHDT and CDR2 YNNKEL (reference sequence). The CDR3 coding sequence is TGTGCCAGCAGCCCGACGGGGGGCCTCACAGATACGCAGTATTTT. Amino acid sequence: CASSPTGGLTDTQYF.

The chain is built from TRBV10-2 and TRBJ1-2, with D hard to call. Trimming cost V 0 bases and J 4 bases, with 9 bases left between them. The V gene's germline CDR1 is WSHSY and CDR2 SAAADI. This CDR3 comprises 14 residues. CDR3 protein: CASSESPLFYGYTF. DNA for the CDR3: TGCGCCAGCAGTGAGTCTCCCCTCTTCTATGGCTACACCTTC.

This clone has more than one count but fewer than ten. Other DNA sequences in this sample translate to the same CDR3. This sequence joins TRBV28 and TRBJ2-7; D ambiguous. Trimming removed 3 bases at V and 3 bases at J, with 3 bases between. Germline CDR1 is MDHEN and CDR2 is SYDVKM. The CDR3 extends over 11 amino acids. The CDR3 sequence: CASSLGYEQYF. Here the CDR3 DNA reads TGTGCCAGCAGTTTGGGCTACGAGCAGTACTTC. The full variable domain, in which reference TRBV28 and TRBJ2-7 provide the parts outside the CDR3, is DVKVTQSSRYLVKRTGEKVFLECVQDMDHENMFWYRQDPGLGLRLIYFSYDVKMKEKGDIPEGYSVSREKKERFSLILESASTNQTSMYLCASSLGYEQYFGPGTRLTVT.

The CDR3 reads CASSYEGRGEKLFF. In nucleotides, the CDR3 is TGCGCCAGCAGCTACGAGGGGCGCGGTGAAAAACTGTTTTTT. The rearrangement links TRBV5-1 to TRBJ1-4, with D possibly TRBD1 on 5 matching bases. CDR3 length equals 14 residues. The V end was cut by 3 bases, the J end by 7 bases, with 13 bases between. The germline V gene encodes CDR1 SGHRS and CDR2 YFSETQ.

The chain has TRBV6-5 and TRBJ1-1, with unresolved D. Deletions cut 8 bases from V and 3 bases from J, with 19 bases between. The germline V gene encodes CDR1 MNHEY and CDR2 SVGAGI. The CDR3 length is 15 residues. CDR3 protein: CASRQDRATHTEAFF. The CDR3 DNA is TGTGCCAGCCGCCAGGACCGCGCGACCCACACTGAAGCTTTCTTT.

The CDR3 loop reads CASSRGGRISYEQYF. The CDR3 DNA reads as TGTGCCAGCAGTCGAGGCGGGAGGATCTCCTACGAGCAGTACTTC. This chain links TRBV7-2 with TRBJ2-7, with 8 bases identical to TRBD2. Losses at the gene ends were 6 bases for V and 0 bases for J; bases not matched to a gene: 7. Germline CDR1 and CDR2: SGHTA and FQGNSA. The CDR3 extends over 15 amino acids.

This chain links TRBV19 with TRBJ2-3, with TRBD2 as a possible D gene (6 bases). Germline CDR1 is LNHDA and CDR2 is SQIVND (reference sequence). The CDR3 sequence is 14 residues long. Deletions cut 5 bases from V and 2 bases from J, with 11 bases between. Here the CDR3 reads CASSGGLLTDTQYF. CDR3 coding DNA: TGTGCCAGTAGTGGAGGACTACTCACAGATACGCAGTATTTT.

This sequence joins TRBV29-1 and TRBJ2-3; 16 nucleotides match TRBD2. CDR1 is SQVTM and CDR2 is ANQGSEA in the germline V gene. The CDR3 length is 18 residues. V was pared by 5 bases and J by 1 base, with 9 bases of the junction left unmatched. The CDR3 nucleotides read TGCAGCGTTAAGGGACTAGCGGGAGGGCCGTGGGGCACAGATACGCAGTATTTT. Translating it yields CSVKGLAGGPWGTDTQYF.

The V call is TRBV28, the J call TRBJ2-2, with D maybe TRBD2 (7 bases). The CDR3 is 11 amino acids. V lost 8 bases, J lost 9 bases, and 10 bases lay in between. Germline V gene sequence: CDR1 MDHEN, CDR2 SYDVKM. This CDR3 is CASLGGRELFF. The CDR3 DNA follows: TGTGCCAGCCTGGGGGGGCGGGAGCTGTTTTTT.

This chain uses TRBV28 with TRBJ1-5; D perhaps matches TRBD1 (5 bases). The CDR3 is made up of 17 amino acids. V was shortened by 3 bases and J by 0 bases, with 15 bases between the two germline ends. Germline CDR1 is MDHEN and CDR2 is SYDVKM. CDR3 sequence reads: CASSFFVQGDSNQPQHF. The CDR3 DNA follows: TGTGCCAGCAGTTTTTTTGTGCAGGGAGATAGCAATCAGCCCCAGCATTTT.

The J gene is TRBJ2-1, the V gene TRBV4-3, with no clear D. The V end lost 4 bases, the J end lost 8 bases, and 21 bases lay between the germline ends. The CDR3 totals 16 residues. Germline values: CDR1 LGHNA, CDR2 YSLEER. DNA of the CDR3: TGCGCCAGCAGCCGAGAGCCGGCTAGTGACTCGGATGAGCAGTTCTTC. Translating gives CASSREPASDSDEQFF.

The chain has TRBV2 and TRBJ1-5; D is unclear. Trimming left V 6 bases short and J 0 bases short, with 12 bases between. CDR3 length equals 15 residues. CDR1 SNHLY and CDR2 FYNNEI come from the germline V gene. CDR3 coding DNA: TGTGCCAGCAGAGCTCCGGATCCTAGCAATCAGCCCCAGCATTTT. This translates into CASRAPDPSNQPQHF. Full variable domain (rest looked up from reference TRBV2 and TRBJ1-5): EPEVTQTPSHQVTQMGQEVILRCVPISNHLYFYWYRQILGQKVEFLVSFYNNEISEKSEIFDDQFSVERPDGSNFTLKIRSTKLEDSAMYFCASRAPDPSNQPQHFGDGTRLSIL.

This clone showed up just a few times. The chain couples TRBV7-9 to TRBJ1-3; 7 bases line up with TRBD1. Germline assignment: CDR1 SEHNR and CDR2 FQNEAQ (reference sequence). This CDR3 contains 15 residues. Trimming at V came to 5 bases and at J to 2 bases, leaving 6 bases not matched to a gene. CDR3 residues: CASSPRGQAGNTIYF. The CDR3 DNA follows: TGTGCCAGCAGCCCGAGGGGGCAGGCTGGAAACACCATATATTTT.

CDR3 in amino acids: CASSHGLGTEAFF. CDR3 coding DNA: TGTGCCAGCAGTCATGGGCTTGGCACTGAAGCTTTCTTT. This sequence joins TRBV27 and TRBJ1-1; no definite D call. The V and J ends lost 5 bases and 4 bases respectively, with 11 bases between them. CDR3 length: 13 amino acids. Per the germline V gene, CDR1 is MNHEY and CDR2 is SMNVEV (reference sequence).

The genes are TRBV28 and TRBJ2-1; TRBD1 aligns across 7 bases. The CDR3 consists of 17 residues. V was clipped by 5 bases and J by 5 bases; unmatched bases: 15. Per germline, CDR1 MDHEN and CDR2 SYDVKM. The CDR3 loop reads CASSPSHRQGPHNEQFF. The CDR3 DNA reads as TGTGCCAGCAGTCCGTCACACCGACAGGGACCTCACAATGAGCAGTTCTTC.

Here the CDR3 DNA reads TGTGCCAGCAGCTCAGGACTAGCGGGAGGGCCCTCTGGGACCCAGTACTTC. It yields the protein CASSSGLAGGPSGTQYF. This rearrangement joins TRBV11-2 to TRBJ2-5; 15 nucleotides agree with TRBD2. This CDR3 has 17 residues. Germline loops: CDR1 SGHAT, CDR2 FQNNGV. V dropped 4 bases and J dropped 7; count of bases not matched to a gene: 10.

This chain links TRBV19 with TRBJ2-1; weak D call: TRBD2 (6 bases). V was trimmed by 4 bases and J by 6 bases, leaving 10 bases between them. Germline loops: CDR1 LNHDA, CDR2 SQIVND (reference sequence). The CDR3 loop spans 13 amino acids. The CDR3 sequence: CASSKTRVNEQFF. CDR3 DNA: TGTGCCAGTAGTAAGACTAGGGTCAATGAGCAGTTCTTC.

Only one count was recorded for this clone. The chain has TRBV27 and TRBJ1-5; tentatively, D is TRBD1 (5 bases). The V end lost 3 bases, the J end lost 5 bases, and 11 bases lay between the germline ends. CDR3 length: 14 amino acids. Germline assignment: CDR1 MNHEY and CDR2 SMNVEV (reference sequence). DNA for the CDR3: TGTGCCAGCAGTTTCCAGGGACCTCATCAGCCCCAGCATTTT. It is translated as CASSFQGPHQPQHF.

The chain has TRBV28 and TRBJ1-2; D not resolved. Trimming removed 6 bases from V and 0 bases from J, with 20 bases in between. This CDR3 has 17 amino acids. Germline CDR1 and CDR2: MDHEN and SYDVKM. The CDR3 loop is CASSSVSGIVSNYGYTF. The DNA for the CDR3 is TGTGCCAGCAGCTCTGTTTCGGGGATAGTCTCTAACTATGGCTACACCTTC.

The chain joins TRBV15 to TRBJ2-2; D is unresolved. Germline-derived CDR1 and CDR2 are LNHNV and YYDKDF (reference sequence). Trimming left V 1 base short and J 8 bases short, with 14 bases between. The CDR3 covers 15 residues. In DNA, the CDR3 is TGTGCCACCAGCAGAGCGGCAACTTCTCGGGGGGAGCTGTTTTTT. Its translation is CATSRAATSRGELFF.